This T cell receptor (beta chain) originates from a study of Ad26.COV2.S vaccination and SARS-CoV-2 variants. As for the study in general: This donor came from the COV1001 trial of Ad26.COV2.S. Ad26.COV2.S, an intramuscular injection, was given once or twice 56 days apart. Overall study results and limits: The placebo group had lower spike-specific TCR breadth than the vaccine recipients did.

The repertoire was sequenced with immunoSEQ multiplex PCR; TCRdb's copy has only in-frame clones and lacks some. The top ten clones hold roughly 5% of a sample with around 300,000 clones, roughly 90% of them seen once. V was clipped by 0 bases and J by 6 bases, with 12 bases between them. Germline loops: CDR1 LGHNA, CDR2 YSLEER. CDR3 length: 15 residues. The treatment was: around 19 received Ad26.COV2.S at low or high dose, single or two shots; roughly five received placebo; per-sample allocation not given. The investigators took samples on day 63 after the first vaccine or placebo injection. Donation was by an adult aged 18-55 years who was in Boston. Details on this clone: Antigen specificity is unknown.

The sequenced sample was peripheral blood, obtained in a trial of Ad26.COV2.S vaccine versus placebo. The chain uses TRBV4-3 and TRBJ1-3, with D unclear. The TCR was taken from a person aged 18-65 years who received the Ad26.COV2.S COVID-19 vaccine or a placebo. CDR3 amino acids: CASSQDLGFQNTIYF. The CDR3 DNA reads TGCGCCAGCAGCCAAGATCTGGGGTTTCAAAACACCATATATTTT.